Listed here are 25 T cell receptor beta chains from one sample, sequenced in a study of Ad26.COV2.S vaccination and SARS-CoV-2 variants. Here immunoSEQ multiplex PCR was the method, and the copy in TCRdb shows in-frame clones only, minus some. The repertoire includes around 380,000 clones, 75% to 90% of them detected once, and roughly 3.5% sits in the top ten. Treatment described: over 15 received Ad26.COV2.S at low or high dose, single or two shots; roughly 5 received placebo; per-sample allocation not given. Sampling occurred on day 63 after the first vaccine or placebo injection. This sample comprised peripheral blood, obtained in a trial of Ad26.COV2.S vaccine versus placebo. These receptors all stem from a person between 18 and 59 years old who received the Ad26.COV2.S COVID-19 vaccine or a placebo.

The chain is built from TRBV5-1 and TRBJ1-1; D is perhaps TRBD1 (5 bases). Per germline, CDR1 SGHRS and CDR2 YFSETQ. The CDR3 extends over 17 amino acids. V was pared by 5 bases and J by 1 base, with 21 bases between. CDR3: CASSGSPGTGRNTEAFF. DNA of the CDR3: TGCGCCAGCAGTGGGAGTCCAGGGACGGGGCGGAACACTGAAGCTTTCTTT.

The chain combines TRBV7-2 with TRBJ2-1; D is uncertain. CDR1 is SGHTA, CDR2 FQGNSA, per germline. The V and J ends lost 6 bases and 7 bases respectively, with 13 bases between them. The CDR3 has 13 residues. DNA for the CDR3: TGTGCCAGCAGGTTAACTATTGCGAATGAGCAGTTCTTC. Its translation is CASRLTIANEQFF.

The chain uses TRBV5-6 and TRBJ2-7, with 7 bases lining up with TRBD1. CDR3 length: 14 amino acids. Looked up from germline, CDR1 is SGHDT and CDR2 is YYEEEE. The trim removed 1 base at V and 3 bases at J, leaving 4 bases unmatched. CDR3 amino acids: CASSLTGVVYEQYF. The CDR3 coding sequence is TGTGCCAGCAGCTTGACAGGGGTCGTCTACGAGCAGTACTTC.

V gene TRBV9 combines with J gene TRBJ1-1; D uncertain. The CDR3 covers 16 residues. Trimming removed 0 bases from V and 0 bases from J, with 12 bases in between. CDR1 and CDR2 (germline): SGDLS, YYNGEE. CDR3 coding DNA: TGTGCCAGCAGCGTAGGGAAAGGGATAATGAACACTGAAGCTTTCTTT. Protein: CASSVGKGIMNTEAFF.

The rearrangement links TRBV5-5 to TRBJ1-2; tentatively, D is TRBD1 (5 bases). In germline, CDR1 is SGHKS, CDR2 YYEKEE (reference sequence). The length of the CDR3 is 15 residues. Trimming removed 2 bases from V and 7 bases from J, with 18 bases in between. CDR3 sequence: CASSLSRTLPGGYTF. The CDR3 DNA follows: TGTGCCAGCAGCTTATCGCGGACACTACCAGGTGGCTACACCTTC. The variable domain in full, with the rest retrieved from reference TRBV5-5 and TRBJ1-2, is DAGVTQSPTHLIKTRGQQVTLRCSPISGHKSVSWYQQVLGQGPQFIFQYYEKEERGRGNFPDRFSARQFPNYSSELNVNALLLGDSALYLCASSLSRTLPGGYTFGSGTRLTVV.

The chain recombines TRBV5-4 with TRBJ2-1; 11 bases are a match to TRBD2. The CDR3 runs to 16 residues. Germline lookup yields CDR1 SGHNT and CDR2 YYREEE (reference sequence). J lost 9 bases, V lost 4 bases, and 12 bases had no gene match. CDR3 sequence: CASSPRALAGGSEQFF. DNA for the CDR3: TGTGCCAGCAGCCCCCGGGCCTTAGCGGGGGGGAGTGAGCAGTTCTTC. Complete variable domain (other parts from reference TRBV5-4 and TRBJ2-1): ETGVTQSPTHLIKTRGQQVTLRCSSQSGHNTVSWYQQALGQGPQFIFQYYREEENGRGNFPPRFSGLQFPNYSSELNVNALELDDSALYLCASSPRALAGGSEQFFGPGTRLTVL.

The rearrangement joins TRBV7-2 to TRBJ1-1; 9 positions match TRBD1. This CDR3 has 16 amino acids. The V gene's germline CDR1 is SGHTA and CDR2 FQGNSA. V was pared by 5 bases and J by 1 base, with 8 bases of the junction left unmatched. CDR3 sequence reads: CASSATGTGKNTEAFF. As DNA, the CDR3 is TGTGCCAGCAGCGCAACCGGGACAGGGAAGAACACTGAAGCTTTCTTT.

This rearrangement joins TRBV11-2 to TRBJ2-1; TRBD2 aligns across 9 bases. The CDR3 runs 15 residues. V was clipped by 4 bases and J by 7 bases; unmatched bases: 8. Germline CDR1 SGHAT, CDR2 FQNNGV. The CDR3 loop is CASSWAGGLWNEQFF. The CDR3 DNA sequence: TGTGCCAGCAGCTGGGCGGGGGGGCTGTGGAATGAGCAGTTCTTC.

This chain links TRBV7-9 with TRBJ1-2, with 7 bases lining up with TRBD1. This CDR3 is 15 amino acids long. Germline CDR1 is SEHNR and CDR2 is FQNEAQ (reference sequence). J gave up 0 bases and V 1 base, and 2 bases lay outside the gene matches. CDR3 in DNA: TGTGCCAGCAGCTTAGACAGGGGAGCTAACTATGGCTACACCTTC. Translated, it gives CASSLDRGANYGYTF.

The V and J genes are TRBV6-5 and TRBJ1-2, with a possible D match to TRBD1 (6 bases). This CDR3 comprises 14 residues. V gave up 7 bases and J gave up 1 base, with 13 bases separating them. Germline CDR1 is MNHEY and CDR2 is SVGAGI. CDR3 in amino acids: CASIFNRDNYGYTF. The CDR3, as DNA: TGTGCCAGCATTTTTAACAGGGATAACTATGGCTACACCTTC.

The CDR3, as DNA: TGTGCCAGTAGTATACACAATACGCAGTATTTT. It yields the protein CASSIHNTQYF. V gene TRBV19 combines with J gene TRBJ2-3; no clear D gene. The CDR3 has 11 amino acids. V lost 2 bases and J 7 bases, leaving 4 bases between the germline ends. The germline CDR1 and CDR2 sequences are LNHDA and SQIVND (reference sequence). Full variable domain (missing parts from reference TRBV19 and TRBJ2-3): DGGITQSPKYLFRKEGQNVTLSCEQNLNHDAMYWYRQDPGQGLRLIYYSQIVNDFQKGDIAEGYSVSREKKESFPLTVTSAQKNPTAFYLCASSIHNTQYFGPGTRLTVL.

In this sample, this clone turned up a few times. The J gene is TRBJ1-3, the V gene TRBV20-1, with no clear D. Germline CDR1 reads DFQATT; CDR2 reads SNEGSKA (reference sequence). Trimming shortened V by 3 bases and J by 4 bases, and 13 bases separated the two germline ends. This CDR3 is built from 14 residues. CDR3 residues: CSASHPAGGNTIYF. The CDR3 DNA sequence: TGCAGTGCTAGTCACCCGGCGGGCGGAAACACCATATATTTT.

The J gene is TRBJ2-3, the V gene TRBV18, with D unclear. The CDR3 totals 14 residues. The V gene's germline CDR1 is KGHSH and CDR2 LQKENI. V was pared by 6 bases and J by 7 bases, with 17 bases between. CDR3 sequence: CASSVSETAHTQYF. DNA for the CDR3: TGTGCCAGCTCGGTCAGCGAGACGGCCCATACGCAGTATTTT.

The chain recombines TRBV4-1 with TRBJ2-1; D is unresolved. This CDR3 region has 13 residues. The V end was cut by 1 base, the J end by 7 bases, with 8 bases between. The germline CDR1 and CDR2 sequences are MGHRA and YSYEKL. CDR3 residues: CASSQAAFNEQFF. CDR3 coding DNA: TGCGCCAGCAGCCAAGCGGCGTTTAATGAGCAGTTCTTC.

The rearrangement links TRBV3-1 (or the pseudogene TRBV3-2) to TRBJ2-1; possible D gene TRBD2, 5 bases. The CDR3 consists of 11 residues. V shed 1 base and J shed 10 bases, with 5 bases lying between them. Germline assignment: CDR1 LGHDT and CDR2 YNNKEL (reference sequence). In DNA form, the CDR3 reads TGTGCCAGCAGCCAAGGGAGGGAGCAGTTCTTC. This translates into CASSQGREQFF.

The chain has TRBV20-1 and TRBJ1-2, with a possible D match to TRBD1 (6 bases). The germline V and J ends were trimmed by 3 bases and 7 bases, with 18 bases remaining between them. The CDR3 loop spans 14 amino acids. Germline CDR1 DFQATT, CDR2 SNEGSKA (reference sequence). The CDR3 sequence: CSASDRTSFVGYTF. In DNA, the CDR3 is TGCAGTGCTAGTGACAGGACCAGTTTCGTTGGCTACACCTTC.

The rearrangement joins TRBV29-1 to TRBJ2-7; 11 bases line up with TRBD2. This CDR3 is built from 13 residues. In germline, CDR1 is SQVTM, CDR2 ANQGSEA. DNA for the CDR3: TGCAGTGTACTAGCGGGGGCTTCTTACGAGCAGTACTTC. Translated: CSVLAGASYEQYF.

The chain uses TRBV12-3 or TRBV12-4 and TRBJ1-2, with D possibly being TRBD1 (5 bases). With 3 bases removed from V and 8 bases from J, the gap between germline ends came to 10 bases. This CDR3 region has 12 residues. CDR3 loop: CASSFGGRGYTF. The CDR3 DNA is TGTGCCAGCAGTTTTGGGGGAAGGGGCTACACCTTC.

The CDR3 nucleotides are TGTGCCAGCAGCCAGCGGGGGAGCAACGAGCAGTACTTC. This codes for CASSQRGSNEQYF. V and J are TRBV3-1 (or the pseudogene TRBV3-2) and TRBJ2-7; TRBD2 matches 7 bases. Germline loops: CDR1 LGHDT, CDR2 YNNKEL (reference sequence). The V and J ends lost 3 bases and 5 bases, in that order; junction bases with no gene match: 4. This CDR3 comprises 13 residues.

The chain combines TRBV3-1 (or the pseudogene TRBV3-2) with TRBJ2-3, with 10 bases matching TRBD1. From germline, CDR1 is LGHDT and CDR2 YNNKEL (reference sequence). The CDR3 contains 14 residues. The V and J ends lost 6 bases and 6 bases, in that order; junction bases with no gene match: 6. The CDR3 spells CASRRQGAEDTQYF. CDR3 DNA: TGTGCCAGCAGGCGACAGGGGGCTGAGGATACGCAGTATTTT.

The V call is TRBV11-2, the J call TRBJ1-2; TRBD1 matches at 8 bases. CDR1 SGHAT and CDR2 FQNNGV come from the germline V gene. V lost 4 bases, J lost 0 bases, and 10 bases stayed unmatched. CDR3 size: 17 residues. Here the CDR3 reads CASSSLQGGLPNYGYTF. The CDR3 DNA sequence: TGTGCCAGCAGCTCCTTACAGGGGGGTCTCCCTAACTATGGCTACACCTTC.

This clone was picked up one time. The gene calls are TRBV5-6 and TRBJ2-7; 7 bases are shared with TRBD1. The V segment lost 2 bases and the J segment 2 bases; nucleotides outside the gene matches: 7. This CDR3 has 15 amino acids. Germline V CDR1 and CDR2: SGHDT, YYEEEE. CDR3 DNA: TGTGCCAGCAGCTTCCATAGGACAGGCCCCTACGAGCAGTACTTC. As protein: CASSFHRTGPYEQYF. The variable domain in full, with the rest retrieved from reference TRBV5-6 and TRBJ2-7, is DAGVTQSPTHLIKTRGQQVTLRCSPKSGHDTVSWYQQALGQGPQFIFQYYEEEERQRGNFPDRFSGHQFPNYSSELNVNALLLGDSALYLCASSFHRTGPYEQYFGPGTRLTVT.

The chain uses TRBV30 and TRBJ1-3, with no clear D. CDR1 is GTSNPN and CDR2 is SVGIG in the germline V gene (reference sequence). This CDR3 is built from 16 residues. With 4 bases removed from V and 0 bases from J, the gap between germline ends came to 16 bases. CDR3 loop: CAWIRYGVYSGNTIYF. The CDR3 nucleotides are TGTGCCTGGATCAGATACGGGGTCTACTCTGGAAACACCATATATTTT.

The J gene is TRBJ2-6, the V gene TRBV6-5, with D unresolved. The V gene lost 6 bases and the J gene lost 0 bases, with 6 bases spanning the gap. CDR3 length: 14 amino acids. Germline CDR1 is MNHEY and CDR2 is SVGAGI. The CDR3 is CASSRDSGANVLTF. The CDR3 bases are TGTGCCAGCAGCCGAGACTCTGGGGCCAACGTCCTGACTTTC.

The rearrangement joins TRBV4-1 to TRBJ1-4; perhaps TRBD1 as D (5 bases). CDR3 length: 15 amino acids. The V gene's germline CDR1 is MGHRA and CDR2 YSYEKL. The ends were cut back, 0 bases at V and 8 bases at J, with 13 bases in the middle. The CDR3 DNA follows: TGCGCCAGCAGCCAAGAACAAACGGGGGAAGAAAAACTGTTTTTT. It yields the protein CASSQEQTGEEKLFF.